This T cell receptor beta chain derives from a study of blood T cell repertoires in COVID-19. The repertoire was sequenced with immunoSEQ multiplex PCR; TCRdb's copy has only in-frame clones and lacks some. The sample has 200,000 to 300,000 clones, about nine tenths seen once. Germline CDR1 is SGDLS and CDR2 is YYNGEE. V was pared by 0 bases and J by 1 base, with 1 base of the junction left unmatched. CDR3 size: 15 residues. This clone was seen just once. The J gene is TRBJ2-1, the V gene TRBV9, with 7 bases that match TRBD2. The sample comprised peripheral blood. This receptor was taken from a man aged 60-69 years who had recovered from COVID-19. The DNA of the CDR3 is TGTGCCAGCAGCGTAGGCGGGGGATCCTACAATGAGCAGTTCTTC. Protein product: CASSVGGGSYNEQFF. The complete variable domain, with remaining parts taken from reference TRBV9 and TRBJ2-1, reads DSGVTQTPKHLITATGQRVTLRCSPRSGDLSVYWYQQSLDQGLQFLIQYYNGEERAKGNILERFSAQQFPDLHSELNLSSLELGDSALYFCASSVGGGSYNEQFFGPGTRLTVL.